These 15 T cell receptor beta chains came from one sample sequenced in a study of blood T cell repertoires in COVID-19. Measured with immunoSEQ multiplex PCR; TCRdb has only the in-frame clones, and not every one. Of around 310,000 clones detected, 90% appear once; the ten largest clones hold more than 0.85%. The sample comprised peripheral blood. Receptors were obtained from a woman aged 40 to 49 with COVID-19, enrolled during active disease.

This clone was seen only a few times. V is TRBV2 and J is TRBJ2-7; TRBD2 is a possible D gene (5 bases). The CDR3 has 11 residues. The V gene lost 7 bases and the J gene lost 4 bases, with 8 bases spanning the gap. CDR1 is SNHLY, CDR2 FYNNEI, per germline. CDR3 DNA sequence: TGTGCCAGCACAGAGGGATACGAGCAGTACTTC. Translation: CASTEGYEQYF.

The chain is built from TRBV21-1 and TRBJ2-7; TRBD2 is the table's D call and was not checked against the DNA. TRBV21-1 is listed as a pseudogene. The CDR3 consists of 16 residues. For the CDR3, the DNA is TGTGCCAGCACCCCCCGGGGACTAGCGGGGTCCTACGAGCAGTACTTC. Encoded protein: CASTPRGLAGSYEQYF.

This rearrangement joins TRBV12-3 or TRBV12-4 to TRBJ2-7; tentatively, D is TRBD2 (6 bases). V shed 5 bases and J shed 6 bases, with 14 bases lying between them. There are 13 residues in the CDR3. DNA of the CDR3: TGTGCCAGCAGTCCCAGACTAGTAGGCGAGCAGTACTTC. Protein product: CASSPRLVGEQYF.

The chain links TRBV7-2 to TRBJ1-1; 9 nucleotides agree with TRBD1. V gave up 5 bases and J gave up 6 bases; unmatched junction bases: 4. Germline V gene sequence: CDR1 SGHTA, CDR2 FQGNSA. The CDR3 length is 13 residues. Here the CDR3 DNA reads TGTGCCAGCAGCAATAACAGGGGGCCTGAAGCTTTCTTT. Protein product: CASSNNRGPEAFF.

With respect to this clone: Other nucleotide sequences in the sample specify the same CDR3. The chain couples TRBV19 to TRBJ1-5; D ambiguous. V was cut by 1 base and J by 0 bases, with 7 bases left in between. CDR1 and CDR2 (germline): LNHDA, SQIVND (reference sequence). The CDR3 has 15 residues. CDR3 sequence reads: CASSIVPYSNQPQHF. The DNA of the CDR3 is TGTGCCAGTAGTATAGTTCCTTATAGCAATCAGCCCCAGCATTTT.

The chain is built from TRBV1 and TRBJ2-7; whether TRBD1, the table's D call, matches the DNA was not checked. TRBV1 is shown as a pseudogene. The CDR3 is made up of 16 amino acids. The CDR3 coding sequence is TGCACCAGCAGCCAAGATGGCCAGGGCAGATCCTACGAGCAGTACTTC. Protein: CTSSQDGQGRSYEQYF.

V usage is TRBV4-3 and J usage is TRBJ2-7; TRBD2 aligns across 10 bases. The CDR3 sequence is 17 residues long. Per the germline V gene, CDR1 is LGHNA and CDR2 is YSLEER. V shed 1 base and J 6 bases; nucleotides not matched to a gene: 12. CDR3 in DNA: TGCGCCAGCAGCCAAGTTGGGCTAGCGGGAGATCTAGTCGAGCAGTACTTC. Its translation: CASSQVGLAGDLVEQYF.

Only one count was recorded for this clone. CDR3 loop: CASSFVGAQETQYF. CDR3 DNA: TGTGCCAGCAGCTTTGTTGGGGCCCAAGAGACCCAGTACTTC. The chain joins TRBV7-9 to TRBJ2-5, with D possibly matching TRBD1 (5 bases). The CDR3 totals 14 residues. Trimming removed 3 bases at V and 1 base at J, with 9 bases between. CDR1 is SEHNR and CDR2 is FQNEAQ in the germline V gene (reference sequence). Variable domain in full (rest from reference TRBV7-9 and TRBJ2-5): DTGVSQNPRHKITKRGQNVTFRCDPISEHNRLYWYRQTLGQGPEFLTYFQNEAQLEKSRLLSDRFSAERPKGSFSTLEIQRTEQGDSAMYLCASSFVGAQETQYFGPGTRLLVL.

The chain combines TRBV3-1 (or the pseudogene TRBV3-2) with TRBJ1-6; D remains unclear. V shed 1 base and J shed 7 bases, with 5 bases lying between them. The CDR3 extends over 13 amino acids. Germline values: CDR1 LGHDT, CDR2 YNNKEL (reference sequence). DNA of the CDR3: TGTGCCAGCAGCCAAGCGGAGAATTCACCCCTCCACTTT. This translates into CASSQAENSPLHF.

V is TRBV4-3 and J is TRBJ1-1; 8 bases align to TRBD1. Germline V gives CDR1 LGHNA, CDR2 YSLEER. V shed 0 bases, J shed 5 bases, and the junction held 5 bases outside the gene matches. The CDR3 loop spans 15 amino acids. CDR3 coding DNA: TGCGCCAGCAGCCAAGATGGACAGGGAGGAACTGAAGCTTTCTTT. It is translated as CASSQDGQGGTEAFF.

This clone was counted only a few times. V usage is TRBV5-1 and J usage is TRBJ2-3; 8 bases are a match to TRBD1. Unmatched junction bases numbered 5, after V lost 0 bases and J lost 2 bases. Per the germline V gene, CDR1 is SGHRS and CDR2 is YFSETQ. CDR3 length: 16 residues. The CDR3 loop is CASSLGTGSLTDTQYF. CDR3 nucleotide sequence: TGCGCCAGCAGCTTGGGGACAGGGAGCCTCACAGATACGCAGTATTTT.

The genes are TRBV7-9 and TRBJ1-6; D is possibly TRBD1 (5 bases). The germline CDR1 and CDR2 sequences are SEHNR and FQNEAQ (reference sequence). Trimming removed 5 bases from V and 7 bases from J, with 21 bases in between. The CDR3 runs to 17 residues. The CDR3 protein is CASSPSWGGTQNSPLHF. In DNA, the CDR3 is TGTGCCAGCAGCCCCTCGTGGGGCGGAACACAAAATTCACCCCTCCACTTT.

This clone was observed once. This sequence joins TRBV9 and TRBJ2-3, with D possibly TRBD2 on 6 matching bases. CDR3 length equals 11 residues. Germline values: CDR1 SGDLS, CDR2 YYNGEE. V was clipped by 5 bases and J by 6 bases, with 7 bases between them. CDR3 in DNA: TGTGCCAGCAGGGCGGGGGATACGCAGTATTTT. Protein: CASRAGDTQYF.

The rearrangement uses TRBV12-3 or TRBV12-4 and TRBJ1-6; 7 bases agree with TRBD1. The CDR3 sequence is 13 residues long. V dropped 6 bases and J dropped 8; count of bases not matched to a gene: 4. CDR3 region: CASRETGDSPLHF. CDR3 bases: TGTGCCAGCAGAGAAACAGGGGATTCACCCCTCCACTTT.

This chain uses TRBV19 with TRBJ1-2; a possible D gene is TRBD1 (6 bases). Germline V gene data show CDR1 as LNHDA and CDR2 as SQIVND (reference sequence). The CDR3 is 14 amino acids. V gave up 2 bases and J gave up 7 bases, with 14 bases separating them. Written as DNA, the CDR3 is TGTGCCAGTAGTATATTCCAGGACAGATCTGGCTACACCTTC. Its protein is CASSIFQDRSGYTF.